What follows are 27 T cell receptor delta chains derived from one specimen sequenced in a study of gamma-delta T cells after stem cell transplantation (dated by TCRdb to the mid-2010s). Library prep was done by RT-PCR. Sequencing was performed on an Illumina MiSeq. TCRdb called clones from the public reads with CATT, and repeated DNA sequences were later combined into one row. The sample table lists about 2,400 delta-chain clones, 45% of them with a count of one. The top ten clones comprise 16% of the sample. Source material: gamma-delta T cells. The receptors originated from a human donor. It is not recorded whose cells these are; they may come from a transplant donor.

This chain uses TRDV2 with TRDJ1; TRDD3 agrees at 8 bases. Germline trimming cut 0 bases from V and 5 bases from J; bases unmatched to any gene: 10. CDR1 and CDR2 (germline): GEAIGNYY, EKD. CDR3 length: 16 residues. The CDR3: CACDTVGDAREDKLIF. CDR3 in DNA: TGTGCCTGTGACACCGTGGGGGATGCCCGGGAGGATAAACTCATCTTT.

In regard to this clone: A read error is possible here, since a much larger clone lies one base away. The chain carries TRDV2 and TRDJ1, with 11 bases identical to TRDD3. The CDR3 totals 15 residues. CDR1 is GEAIGNYY and CDR2 is EKD in the germline V gene. V was pared by 5 bases and J by 4 bases, with 8 bases of the junction left unmatched. The CDR3 region has the DNA TGTGCCTGTGCCTTACTGGGGGATAAGAGCGATAAACTCATCTTT. Residues: CACALLGDKSDKLIF.

This clone has a handful of counts. Since a far larger clone is one base different, this is likely a read error. The chain joins TRDV2 to TRDJ1; D is possibly TRDD3 (5 bases). Germline CDR1 is GEAIGNYY and CDR2 is EKD. The CDR3 sequence is 17 residues long. V was cut by 1 base and J by 2 bases, with 19 bases left in between. The CDR3 loop reads CACDTWAPNGGTDKLIF. The CDR3 DNA follows: TGTGCCTGTGACACGTGGGCCCCCAACGGGGGGACCGATAAACTCATCTTT.

This chain uses TRDV2 with TRDJ1; D gene unclear. The V end was cut by 0 bases, the J end by 0 bases, with 10 bases between. The CDR3 spans 15 residues. The germline V gene encodes CDR1 GEAIGNYY and CDR2 EKD. CDR3 protein: CACDTLGLHTDKLIF. CDR3 bases: TGTGCCTGTGACACCTTGGGACTCCACACCGATAAACTCATCTTT.

With regard to this clone: An end of the junction does not agree with germline; a read error may underlie this. Other DNA sequences of this sample code for an identical CDR3. The rearrangement uses TRDV2 and TRDJ1; D unresolved. In germline, CDR1 is GEAIGNYY, CDR2 EKD. The CDR3 consists of 14 residues. The chain's CDR3 is CACECVGRTDKLIF. The CDR3 DNA is TGTGCCTGTGAATGCGTTGGCCGCACCGATAAACTAATCTTT.

Concerning this clone itself: A read error is possible here, since a much larger clone lies one base away. The chain employs TRDV2 and TRDJ1; TRDD3 aligns across 11 bases. Germline trimming cut 4 bases from V and 7 bases from J; bases unmatched to any gene: 7. The CDR3 spans 14 residues. CDR1 GEAIGNYY and CDR2 EKD come from the germline V gene. This CDR3 is CACDKMGDTGKLIF. The CDR3 DNA reads TGTGCCTGTGATAAGATGGGGGATACGGGTAAACTCATCTTT.

The chain uses TRDV2 and TRDJ1; 11 bases are shared with TRDD3. Germline V gene data show CDR1 as GEAIGNYY and CDR2 as EKD. V dropped 0 bases and J dropped 7; count of bases not matched to a gene: 15. CDR3 length: 18 amino acids. In DNA, the CDR3 is TGTGCCTGTGACACCGTTAGTCTGGGGGATACCGGGGCCGGTAAACTCATCTTT. It encodes CACDTVSLGDTGAGKLIF.

This chain's CDR3 is CACDTWGATDKLIF. CDR3 DNA sequence: TGTGCCTGTGACACGTGGGGGGCCACCGATAAACTCATCTTT. V is TRDV2 and J is TRDJ1; D might be TRDD3 (6 bases). V gave up 1 base and J gave up 1 base, with 9 bases separating them. This CDR3 contains 14 residues. The germline gives CDR1 GEAIGNYY, CDR2 EKD.

This chain joins TRDV2 and TRDJ1; D is ambiguous. The germline V and J ends were trimmed by 0 bases and 3 bases, with 13 bases remaining between them. The CDR3 runs 15 residues. Germline CDR1 reads GEAIGNYY; CDR2 reads EKD. The CDR3 sequence is CACDTVLPLADKLIF. CDR3 coding DNA: TGTGCCTGTGACACCGTCCTCCCCCTGGCCGATAAACTCATCTTT.

In regard to this clone: With a much larger clone just one base away, this may be a read error. V gene TRDV2 combines with J gene TRDJ1; 8 positions match TRDD3. Germline loops: CDR1 GEAIGNYY, CDR2 EKD. CDR3 length equals 16 residues. Germline trimming cut 3 bases from V and 0 bases from J; bases unmatched to any gene: 8. CDR3 nucleotides: TGTGCCTGTGACGTACTGGGGGCTTGGAACACCGATAAACTCATCTTT. Translating gives CACDVLGAWNTDKLIF.

V is TRDV2 and J is TRDJ1, with 11 nucleotides matching TRDD3. The CDR3 is 15 amino acids. V gave up 4 bases and J gave up 4 bases; unmatched junction bases: 7. Germline loops: CDR1 GEAIGNYY, CDR2 EKD. CDR3 amino acids: CACDKLGDNSDKLIF. The CDR3, as DNA: TGTGCCTGTGATAAACTGGGGGATAACAGCGATAAACTCATCTTT.

This clone was picked up a small number of times. A much larger clonotype is one base distant, so this may be a read error. The same CDR3 is also encoded by other DNA sequences in this sample. The V and J genes are TRDV2 and TRDJ1, with D possibly matching TRDD3 (6 bases). Germline assignment: CDR1 GEAIGNYY and CDR2 EKD. This CDR3 is 19 amino acids long. V was shortened by 3 bases and J by 0 bases, with 25 bases between the two germline ends. CDR3 bases: TGTGCCTGTGACTGTTTATCTGGGGATGCTCGACTTAACACCGATAAACTCATCTTT. Its translation is CACDCLSGDARLNTDKLIF.

This clone appeared a few times. TCRdb records a much larger clone's protein for this DNA, with a difference at residue 6 that likely arises from a read error; the protein given is the translation of the DNA. V and J are TRDV2 and TRDJ1; D remains ambiguous. The CDR3 totals 17 residues. The V end was cut by 0 bases, the J end by 3 bases, with 19 bases between. Per germline, CDR1 GEAIGNYY and CDR2 EKD. This CDR3 reads CACDTIGVFYGADKLIF. The CDR3 DNA sequence: TGTGCCTGTGACACCATAGGGGTCTTCTACGGAGCCGATAAACTCATCTTT.

On this clone itself: The junction shows a germline mismatch at one end, possibly a read error. The same CDR3 is also encoded by other DNA sequences in this sample. V and J are TRDV2 and TRDJ1; D remains unclear. Per the germline V gene, CDR1 is GEAIGNYY and CDR2 is EKD. The CDR3 extends over 15 amino acids. For the CDR3, the DNA is TGTGCCTGTGACACCTTGGGACTCCACACCGATAACCTCATCTTT. Translating it yields CACDTLGLHTDNLIF.

The chain is built from TRDV2 and TRDJ1; D is ambiguous. Germline V gives CDR1 GEAIGNYY, CDR2 EKD. Trimming removed 3 bases at V and 1 base at J, with 8 bases between. CDR3 length equals 13 residues. The CDR3 region is CACDPISTDKLIF. Written as DNA, the CDR3 is TGTGCCTGTGACCCAATCTCCACCGATAAACTCATCTTT.

J is TRDJ1 and V is TRDV2; 12 bases agree with TRDD3. The CDR3 length is 17 residues. Trimming took 3 bases from V and 1 from J; bases not matched to a gene: 8. Germline CDR1 GEAIGNYY, CDR2 EKD. CDR3 in DNA: TGTGCCTGTGACCCAGTACTGGGGGATACCCGCACCGATAAACTCATCTTT. Translated: CACDPVLGDTRTDKLIF.

Comment on this clone: It differs at one base from a far larger clone, so likely a read error. The chain is built from TRDV2 and TRDJ1; 10 positions match TRDD3. This CDR3 is 18 amino acids long. CDR1 is GEAIGNYY, CDR2 EKD, per germline. The CDR3 coding sequence is TGTGCCTGTGACACCCTGTCCGTACTGGGGGATGCCACCGGTAAACTCATCTTT. Protein sequence: CACDTLSVLGDATGKLIF.

The rearrangement uses TRDV2 and TRDJ2, with D possibly matching TRDD3 (5 bases). Germline CDR1 reads GEAIGNYY; CDR2 reads EKD. The CDR3 has 18 residues. V was cut by 5 bases and J by 4 bases, with 25 bases left in between. The CDR3 DNA sequence: TGTGCCTGTGGCATCATTGGGGACCCCAAGGAGGGGACAGCACAACTCTTCTTT. This translates into CACGIIGDPKEGTAQLFF.

On this clone itself: The sample has other DNA sequences that encode this CDR3 too. J is TRDJ2 and V is TRDV2, with 11 bases identical to TRDD3. Trimming cost V 3 bases and J 8 bases; bases outside gene matches: 13. This CDR3 has 17 residues. Per the germline V gene, CDR1 is GEAIGNYY and CDR2 is EKD. In DNA form, the CDR3 reads TGTGCCTGTGACTCATTACTGGGGGATAACCTCACCGCACAACTCTTCTTT. Its protein is CACDSLLGDNLTAQLFF.

This clone is medium-sized (0.01 to 0.1%) in the sample. The sample holds other DNA sequences that translate to the same CDR3. The chain links TRDV2 to TRDJ1; D may be TRDD3 (9 bases). Per the germline V gene, CDR1 is GEAIGNYY and CDR2 is EKD. The CDR3 has 22 amino acids. Trimming stripped 3 bases from V and 1 base from J, with 35 bases between. CDR3 nucleotides: TGTGCCTGTGACCTCCTGAATCTTCCTACGAGTACTGGGGGAGACCCCACCGATAAACTCATCTTT. Translated, it gives CACDLLNLPTSTGGDPTDKLIF.

The chain employs TRDV2 and TRDJ1, with D perhaps TRDD2 or TRDD3 (5 bases each). V lost 2 bases, J lost 3 bases, and 12 bases lay in between. The CDR3 is 14 amino acids. Germline CDR1 GEAIGNYY, CDR2 EKD. CDR3 nucleotides: TGTGCCTGTGACAGCCTACTGGAACCCGATAAACTCATCTTT. This sequence encodes CACDSLLEPDKLIF.

This clone is large within its sample. The V gene is TRDV2, the J gene TRDJ1; 9 bases map to TRDD3. The CDR3 is 15 amino acids. Germline values: CDR1 GEAIGNYY, CDR2 EKD. V lost 5 bases, J lost 2 bases, and 8 bases stayed unmatched. CDR3 DNA: TGTGCCTGTGTGTGGTTGGGGGATAAGACCGATAAACTCATCTTT. Translated, it gives CACVWLGDKTDKLIF.

Comment on this clone: Other DNA sequences in the sample encode the same CDR3. In nucleotides, the CDR3 is TGTGCCTGTGACACTGTCCGTCGTTCGGATACAAACACCCGACAGATGTTTTTC. Translating it yields CACDTVRRSDTNTRQMFF. V and J are TRDV2 and TRDJ3, with D maybe TRDD3 (6 bases). V was pared by 1 base and J by 8 bases, with 20 bases between. Germline CDR1 reads GEAIGNYY; CDR2 reads EKD. The CDR3 is 18 residues long.

This clone has a handful of counts. A single base separates this from a much larger clone, so it may be a read error. Here the CDR3 reads CACGKLGANTDKLIF. The DNA for the CDR3 is TGTGCCTGTGGCAAACTGGGGGCCAACACCGATAAACTCATCTTT. This rearrangement joins TRDV2 to TRDJ1; the match to TRDD3 covers 8 bases. With V trimmed by 5 bases and J by 0 bases, 7 bases remained unmatched. The CDR3 has 15 residues. The germline V gene encodes CDR1 GEAIGNYY and CDR2 EKD.

This sequence joins TRDV2 and TRDJ1; TRDD3 matches at 8 bases. CDR1 and CDR2 from the germline V gene are GEAIGNYY and EKD. The CDR3 sequence is 18 residues long. The ends lost 1 base at V and 0 bases at J; junction bases unmatched: 12. This CDR3 reads CACDTISTWGTYTDKLIF. The CDR3 region has the DNA TGTGCCTGTGACACAATATCAACCTGGGGGACTTACACCGATAAACTCATCTTT.

About this clone itself: This may be a read error: a much more frequent sequence differs by one nucleotide. The gene calls are TRDV2 and TRDJ1; D is unresolved. From germline, CDR1 is GEAIGNYY and CDR2 EKD. This CDR3 region has 16 residues. Between the trimmed V and J ends, which lost 0 bases and 0 bases, there was a span of 13 bases. The CDR3 sequence is CACDTLGAPYTDKLIF. The CDR3 nucleotides read TGTGCCTGTGACACCCTAGGGGCCCCTTACACCGATAAACTCATCTTT.

The V gene is TRDV2, the J gene TRDJ1; TRDD3 matches 9 bases. V was clipped by 0 bases and J by 0 bases; unmatched bases: 10. CDR1 is GEAIGNYY and CDR2 is EKD in the germline V gene. This CDR3 comprises 18 residues. CDR3 sequence reads: CACDTLLGDTVYTDKLIF. CDR3 in DNA: TGTGCCTGTGACACCTTACTGGGGGACACGGTCTACACCGATAAACTCATCTTT.